This passage covers 25 T cell receptor beta chains from one sample sequenced in a study of cytomegalovirus exposure and HLA in healthy donors. PCR amplification relied on 60 Vbeta primers (plus 13 Jbeta primers). Sequencing was performed with immunoSEQ multiplex PCR; in TCRdb, only in-frame clones are kept and a portion is missing. The sample contains 130,000 or so clones, less than 80% of which appear only once. Sequenced: PBMCs. The receptors shown here come from a man aged 50 or older in good health and CMV-seropositive.

The genes are TRBV6-1 and TRBJ2-1, with D possibly being TRBD1 (5 bases). The CDR3 totals 14 residues. V lost 10 bases and J 3 bases, leaving 16 bases between the germline ends. Germline V gives CDR1 MNHNS, CDR2 SASEGT. The CDR3 coding sequence is TGTGCCACCTCGCCTCAGGGTTACTACAATGAGCAGTTCTTC. Amino acid sequence: CATSPQGYYNEQFF.

The V call is TRBV9, the J call TRBJ2-2; D is ambiguous. Germline V gene sequence: CDR1 SGDLS, CDR2 YYNGEE. The CDR3 contains 16 residues. V was pared by 0 bases and J by 0 bases, with 9 bases between. The CDR3 loop is CASSVDITANTGELFF. In DNA form, the CDR3 reads TGTGCCAGCAGCGTAGATATAACAGCGAACACCGGGGAGCTGTTTTTT.

This chain connects TRBV11-3 to TRBJ1-4; D is ambiguous. Germline lookup yields CDR1 SGHNT and CDR2 YENEEA. The ends were cut back, 4 bases at V and 0 bases at J, with 6 bases in the middle. This CDR3 has 14 amino acids. The CDR3 nucleotides read TGTGCCAGCAGCTCCTATGCAACTAATGAAAAACTGTTTTTT. This codes for CASSSYATNEKLFF.

This clone was seen more than once but under ten times. This chain joins TRBV7-2 and TRBJ1-1; 12 bases agree with TRBD1. Trimming cost V 5 bases and J 7 bases; bases outside gene matches: 17. The length of the CDR3 is 18 residues. Germline V gives CDR1 SGHTA, CDR2 FQGNSA. The CDR3 DNA reads as TGTGCCAGCAGCGGGGGGAGAGGGACAGGGGGCGATGAAGGTGAAGCTTTCTTT. It is translated as CASSGGRGTGGDEGEAFF.

The chain joins TRBV6-6 to TRBJ2-3; D is ambiguous. V lost 4 bases and J 0 bases, leaving 11 bases between the germline ends. Germline V lookup: CDR1 MNHNY, CDR2 SVGAGI (reference sequence). CDR3 length: 15 residues. This CDR3 is CASSSVGFSTDTQYF. The CDR3 DNA reads TGTGCCAGCAGTTCAGTTGGTTTTAGCACAGATACGCAGTATTTT.

The rearrangement joins TRBV11-3 to TRBJ2-5; 10 positions match TRBD1. The CDR3 loop spans 18 amino acids. The J segment lost 3 bases and the V segment lost 1 base, leaving 11 bases of the junction unmatched. Germline V gene lookup returns CDR1 SGHNT and CDR2 YENEEA. The chain's CDR3 is CASSLGSEGTGVKETQYF. The CDR3 coding sequence is TGTGCCAGCAGCTTAGGTAGTGAAGGGACAGGGGTCAAAGAGACCCAGTACTTC. Drawing the rest from reference TRBV11-3 and TRBJ2-5, the complete variable domain is EAGVVQSPRYKIIEKKQPVAFWCNPISGHNTLYWYLQNLGQGPELLIRYENEEAVDDSQLPKDRFSAERLKGVDSTLKIQPAELGDSAVYLCASSLGSEGTGVKETQYFGPGTRLLVL.

This rearrangement joins TRBV5-4 to TRBJ2-6; no definite D call. Per the germline V gene, CDR1 is SGHNT and CDR2 is YYREEE (reference sequence). V was pared by 4 bases and J by 1 base, with 9 bases between. The CDR3 totals 15 residues. CDR3 sequence: CASSRAGSGANVLTF. The DNA for the CDR3 is TGTGCCAGCAGCCGCGCAGGATCTGGGGCCAACGTCCTGACTTTC.

The chain has TRBV11-2 and TRBJ1-1; weak D call: TRBD1 (6 bases). The germline CDR1 and CDR2 sequences are SGHAT and FQNNGV. V gave up 6 bases and J gave up 1 base, with 12 bases separating them. CDR3 length: 14 amino acids. CDR3 sequence reads: CASRPGTQNTEAFF. The CDR3 DNA reads TGTGCCAGCAGACCCGGGACACAGAACACTGAAGCTTTCTTT.

The count of this clone is one. The chain employs TRBV5-1 and TRBJ2-7, with 9 bases matching TRBD2. The length of the CDR3 is 15 residues. Per germline, CDR1 SGHRS and CDR2 YFSETQ. After removal of 2 bases from V and 0 bases from J, the junction contained 3 bases not matched to a gene. The CDR3 nucleotides are TGCGCCAGCAGCTTAGCGGGAGGCGTCTCCTACGAGCAGTACTTC. Translation gives CASSLAGGVSYEQYF.

This chain joins TRBV6-5 and TRBJ1-6; TRBD1 might be the D (5 bases). From germline, CDR1 is MNHEY and CDR2 SVGAGI. The CDR3 sequence is 13 residues long. The V gene lost 5 bases and the J gene lost 7 bases, with 9 bases spanning the gap. CDR3 protein: CASSKRQNSPLHF. As DNA, the CDR3 is TGTGCCAGCAGTAAACGACAGAATTCACCCCTCCACTTT.

The chain is built from TRBV10-1 and TRBJ1-5; 12 nucleotides match TRBD1. The junction had 10 bases not matched to a gene; V was cut back by 6 bases and J by 1 base. The CDR3 totals 18 residues. Germline-derived CDR1 and CDR2 are WNHNN and SYGVQD (reference sequence). The CDR3 reads CASRLPGQGAGSNQPQHF. The CDR3 DNA reads TGCGCCAGCAGGCTCCCGGGACAGGGGGCAGGGAGCAATCAGCCCCAGCATTTT.

The chain links TRBV11-3 to TRBJ2-5; 7 bases are shared with TRBD1. Per germline, CDR1 SGHNT and CDR2 YENEEA. The CDR3 is 13 amino acids. V lost 4 bases to trimming and J lost 1 base; unmatched junction nucleotides: 0. The CDR3 nucleotides are TGTGCCAGCAGCTGGGACAGCCAAGAGACCCAGTACTTC. This sequence encodes CASSWDSQETQYF.

The chain couples TRBV21-1 to TRBJ1-2; the tabulated D call, TRBD1, remains unverified against the DNA. TRBV21-1 is reported as a pseudogene. This CDR3 contains 15 residues. The CDR3 loop is CASSKEGFGAYGYTF. CDR3 bases: TGTGCCAGCAGCAAAGAGGGATTTGGGGCTTATGGCTACACCTTC.

This chain links TRBV5-1 with TRBJ1-1, with a weak D call TRBD1 (6 bases). Deletions cut 2 bases from V and 5 bases from J, with 10 bases between. The CDR3 sequence is 13 residues long. Germline loops: CDR1 SGHRS, CDR2 YFSETQ. The CDR3 sequence is CASSLWGRTEAFF. The DNA for the CDR3 is TGCGCCAGCAGCTTATGGGGGCGGACTGAAGCTTTCTTT.

The CDR3 sequence: CASSLWDRANTEAFF. CDR3 nucleotide sequence: TGTGCCAGCAGTTTATGGGACAGGGCGAACACTGAAGCTTTCTTT. V and J are TRBV28 and TRBJ1-1; TRBD1 aligns across 8 bases. This CDR3 has 15 residues. The germline V gene encodes CDR1 MDHEN and CDR2 SYDVKM. V dropped 0 bases and J dropped 1; count of bases not matched to a gene: 1.

This clone has just a few counts. J is TRBJ2-2 and V is TRBV5-1; 9 nucleotides match TRBD1. J was trimmed by 4 bases and V by 3 bases; bases with no gene match: 10. The CDR3 has 17 amino acids. From germline, CDR1 is SGHRS and CDR2 YFSETQ. In DNA form, the CDR3 reads TGCGCCAGCAGCTCCTCGGCGACAGGGGGGACCACCGGGGAGCTGTTTTTT. Protein: CASSSSATGGTTGELFF.

The chain joins TRBV11-3 to TRBJ2-5; D not certain. CDR3 length: 13 amino acids. V shed 2 bases and J shed 2 bases, with 6 bases lying between them. Germline V CDR1 and CDR2: SGHNT, YENEEA. CDR3: CASSLTLQETQYF. CDR3 coding DNA: TGTGCCAGCAGCTTAACATTACAAGAGACCCAGTACTTC.

V and J are TRBV9 and TRBJ1-2; tentatively, D is TRBD1 (6 bases). Deletions cut 3 bases from V and 4 bases from J, with 13 bases between. The germline V gene has CDR1 SGDLS and CDR2 YYNGEE. CDR3 size: 14 residues. CDR3 in DNA: TGTGCCAGCAGCGGAATCACAGGGTCCTATGGCTACACCTTC. Its translation: CASSGITGSYGYTF.

Comments on this clone: Relative to the germline gene, one junction end is altered; a read error may explain this. The rearrangement uses TRBV25-1 and TRBJ1-1; D is possibly TRBD1 (6 bases). The CDR3 length is 12 residues. CDR1 MGHDK and CDR2 SYGVNS come from the germline V gene. The CDR3 sequence is CASSELLAGEIF. CDR3 DNA sequence: TGTGCCAGCAGTGAATTACTGGCAGGGGAGATCTTT.

CDR3 sequence reads: CASSPRILNQPQHF. CDR3 nucleotide sequence: TGTGCCAGCAGTCCGCGGATACTCAATCAGCCCCAGCATTTT. This chain uses TRBV2 with TRBJ1-5; D gene unclear. This CDR3 spans 14 amino acids. Trimming shortened V by 5 bases and J by 3 bases, and 11 bases separated the two germline ends. The germline CDR1 and CDR2 sequences are SNHLY and FYNNEI.

CDR3 bases: TGTGCCAGCAGCCGCTATCTAGCGGAGACCGGGGAGCTGTTTTTT. It codes for CASSRYLAETGELFF. The V call is TRBV4-2, the J call TRBJ2-2; 7 bases are a match to TRBD2. V trimming: 4 bases; J trimming: 5 bases; junction bases outside the gene matches: 7. The CDR3 extends over 15 amino acids. Germline-derived CDR1 and CDR2 are LGHNA and YNFKEQ.

This chain connects TRBV27 to TRBJ2-4, with TRBD2 as a possible D gene (5 bases). Germline CDR1 reads MNHEY; CDR2 reads SMNVEV (reference sequence). The V gene lost 6 bases and the J gene lost 2 bases, with 11 bases spanning the gap. This CDR3 contains 14 residues. The chain's CDR3 is CASRPYGTKNIQYF. The CDR3 nucleotides are TGTGCCAGCAGGCCTTACGGGACCAAAAACATTCAGTACTTC.

The rearrangement uses TRBV28 and TRBJ1-2, with a tentative D call TRBD1 (6 bases). Trimming cost V 1 base and J 5 bases, with 11 bases left between them. The CDR3 is 14 amino acids. Germline CDR1 MDHEN, CDR2 SYDVKM. CDR3 sequence: CASSLFRGGYGYTF. The CDR3 nucleotides read TGTGCCAGCAGTTTATTCAGGGGAGGGTATGGCTACACCTTC.

The genes are TRBV18 and TRBJ1-1; D not resolved. CDR3 length: 13 residues. Between the trimmed V and J ends, which lost 10 bases and 1 base, there was a span of 13 bases. Germline V gene lookup returns CDR1 KGHSH and CDR2 LQKENI. CDR3 in DNA: TGTGCCACGACGAGCGGGAGGAACACTGAAGCTTTCTTT. Encoded protein: CATTSGRNTEAFF.

The rearrangement links TRBV2 to TRBJ1-3; tentative D call: TRBD1 (5 bases). Germline V gives CDR1 SNHLY, CDR2 FYNNEI. The CDR3 loop spans 17 amino acids. V gave up 7 bases and J gave up 4 bases, with 23 bases separating them. The CDR3 here is CASTGHGGDLAGNTIYF. In DNA form, the CDR3 reads TGTGCCAGCACTGGGCATGGAGGGGACCTAGCGGGAAACACCATATATTTT.